The 20 T cell receptor beta chains below were found in one sample sequenced in a study of shared clonotypes between healthy human individuals. Clones were sequenced by immunoSEQ multiplex PCR, and TCRdb holds only the in-frame ones, with some missing. Of 2,500,000 or so clones in the sample, over 85% are singletons; the top ten hold approximately 0.36%. The source material was naive CD4+ T cells from PBMCs. Specified subset: CD45RA+ positively selected. These receptors all stem from a young man in good health. Some clones in this sample may be carry-over from other donors' samples.

The CDR3 DNA follows: TGTGCCAGCAGTTCACGACAGGGCGCGGGGAGCGGCTACACCTTC. Its translation: CASSSRQGAGSGYTF. This sequence joins TRBV27 and TRBJ1-2; 7 nucleotides agree with TRBD1. CDR3 length: 15 residues. Trimming at V came to 4 bases and at J to 8 bases, leaving 13 bases not matched to a gene. Germline V CDR1 and CDR2: MNHEY, SMNVEV (reference sequence).

The rearrangement links TRBV5-1 to TRBJ2-2; TRBD2 agrees at 8 bases. CDR1 and CDR2 from the germline V gene are SGHRS and YFSETQ. The junction had 5 bases not matched to a gene; V was cut back by 4 bases and J by 6 bases. CDR3 size: 14 residues. DNA of the CDR3: TGCGCCAGCAGCCCGGGACTAGTCCCCGGGGAGCTGTTTTTT. Translation: CASSPGLVPGELFF.

About this clone: Other DNA sequences in this specimen translate into the identical CDR3. CDR3: CASSLSADTQYF. The CDR3 DNA reads TGTGCCAGCAGCTTATCTGCAGATACGCAGTATTTT. The V call is TRBV7-9, the J call TRBJ2-3, with D hard to call. CDR1 is SEHNR and CDR2 is FQNEAQ in the germline V gene (reference sequence). This CDR3 region has 12 residues. V was pared by 2 bases and J by 4 bases, with 4 bases between.

The V and J genes are TRBV18 and TRBJ1-1; no clear D. The V and J ends lost 1 base and 1 base respectively, with 10 bases between them. This CDR3 comprises 15 residues. The germline CDR1 and CDR2 sequences are KGHSH and LQKENI. The CDR3 loop is CASSPRSGPNTEAFF. The CDR3 coding sequence is TGTGCCAGCTCACCACGATCGGGCCCGAACACTGAAGCTTTCTTT.

This chain connects TRBV15 to TRBJ1-5, with a weak D call TRBD1 (5 bases). V was clipped by 0 bases and J by 0 bases, with 9 bases between them. Germline loops: CDR1 LNHNV, CDR2 YYDKDF (reference sequence). CDR3 size: 16 residues. The CDR3 sequence is CATSRDGGGSNQPQHF. CDR3 DNA: TGTGCCACCAGCAGAGACGGGGGGGGTAGCAATCAGCCCCAGCATTTT.

This clone was counted only a few times. This sequence joins TRBV7-2 and TRBJ2-5, with 9 bases identical to TRBD1. This CDR3 comprises 15 residues. V lost 1 base, J lost 1 base, and 1 base stayed unmatched. Germline lookup yields CDR1 SGHTA and CDR2 FQGNSA. This chain's CDR3 is CASSLGGQGQETQYF. The DNA of the CDR3 is TGTGCCAGCAGCTTAGGGGGACAGGGCCAAGAGACCCAGTACTTC.

The rearrangement joins TRBV28 to TRBJ2-7, with 8 bases that match TRBD1. Germline CDR1 is MDHEN and CDR2 is SYDVKM. The V and J ends lost 11 bases and 5 bases, in that order; junction bases with no gene match: 11. The CDR3 totals 13 residues. The CDR3 region is CAGFLFRGHEQYF. CDR3 DNA: TGTGCCGGCTTCCTTTTCAGGGGGCACGAGCAGTACTTC.

The J gene is TRBJ1-1, the V gene TRBV7-9; no firm D call. V was cut by 3 bases and J by 5 bases, with 10 bases left in between. Per the germline V gene, CDR1 is SEHNR and CDR2 is FQNEAQ (reference sequence). CDR3 size: 13 residues. CDR3 sequence: CASSLNPRTEAFF. In DNA, the CDR3 is TGTGCCAGCAGCTTGAATCCCAGGACTGAAGCTTTCTTT.

The V and J genes are TRBV10-2 and TRBJ2-7; a weak D match, TRBD1 (6 bases). The CDR3 totals 14 residues. Trimming pared 3 bases from V and 2 bases from J, leaving 11 bases between. Germline CDR1 reads WSHSY; CDR2 reads SAAADI. The CDR3 protein is CASSEQGLTYEQYF. The CDR3 nucleotides are TGCGCCAGCAGTGAACAGGGCCTAACCTACGAGCAGTACTTC.

This rearrangement joins TRBV18 to TRBJ2-7, with D possibly TRBD2 on 5 matching bases. Trimming took 6 bases from V and 2 from J, leaving 14 bases between them. Germline-derived CDR1 and CDR2 are KGHSH and LQKENI. This CDR3 comprises 14 residues. This CDR3 reads CASSLNSEPYEQYF. The DNA of the CDR3 is TGTGCCAGCTCTCTTAATAGCGAGCCCTACGAGCAGTACTTC.

The rearrangement uses TRBV29-1 and TRBJ1-3; D is undetermined. The CDR3 contains 13 residues. The germline V gene has CDR1 SQVTM and CDR2 ANQGSEA. Trimming left V 3 bases short and J 4 bases short, with 10 bases between. CDR3 sequence reads: CSVEDPGGNTIYF. The CDR3 DNA reads TGCAGCGTTGAGGACCCTGGCGGAAACACCATATATTTT. Supplemented by reference TRBV29-1 and TRBJ1-3, the full variable domain reads SAVISQKPSRDICQRGTSLTIQCQVDSQVTMMFWYRQQPGQSLTLIATANQGSEATYESGFVIDKFPISRPNLTFSTLTVSNMSPEDSSIYLCSVEDPGGNTIYFGEGSWLTVV.

The chain employs TRBV5-4 and TRBJ2-2; D is ambiguous. V lost 5 bases to trimming and J lost 6 bases, with 11 bases between them. CDR3 length: 13 amino acids. The V gene's germline CDR1 is SGHNT and CDR2 YYREEE (reference sequence). DNA for the CDR3: TGTGCCAGCAGAAAGACGGACCCCGGGGAGCTGTTTTTT. Protein: CASRKTDPGELFF.

The rearrangement joins TRBV4-2 to TRBJ2-3, with D possibly TRBD1 on 6 matching bases. This CDR3 has 15 amino acids. V was shortened by 4 bases and J by 2 bases, with 13 bases between the two germline ends. The germline V gene has CDR1 LGHNA and CDR2 YNFKEQ. CDR3 DNA: TGTGCCAGCAGCCCTGGGGGCGGATACACAGATACGCAGTATTTT. Its protein is CASSPGGGYTDTQYF.

The chain uses TRBV6-1 and TRBJ1-1; 7 bases are shared with TRBD1. This CDR3 has 13 residues. Trimming removed 6 bases from V and 6 bases from J; junction bases left unmatched: 7. The germline V gene encodes CDR1 MNHNS and CDR2 SASEGT. CDR3 in DNA: TGTGCCAGCAGAGCCACAGGGGCCGCTGAAGCTTTCTTT. Translating gives CASRATGAAEAFF.

The chain recombines TRBV20-1 with TRBJ1-2; D ambiguous. Trimming left V 4 bases short and J 5 bases short, with 8 bases between. Germline CDR1 and CDR2: DFQATT and SNEGSKA (reference sequence). CDR3 length: 11 amino acids. The CDR3 DNA follows: TGCAGTGCTAAGGACGCGTATGGCTACACCTTC. Residues: CSAKDAYGYTF.

The rearrangement joins TRBV7-2 to TRBJ2-1; D is perhaps TRBD2 (7 bases). CDR3 length equals 16 residues. V was clipped by 0 bases and J by 6 bases, with 15 bases between them. Germline V gene lookup returns CDR1 SGHTA and CDR2 FQGNSA. The CDR3 DNA is TGTGCCAGCAGCTTAGCGGCGGGGGCGAGGAGCAATGAGCAGTTCTTC. Amino acids: CASSLAAGARSNEQFF.

The chain recombines TRBV27 with TRBJ2-3; D remains unclear. CDR3 length: 11 amino acids. Trimming shortened V by 6 bases and J by 5 bases, and 6 bases separated the two germline ends. Germline-derived CDR1 and CDR2 are MNHEY and SMNVEV (reference sequence). CDR3 in DNA: TGTGCCAGCAGGACCGAAGATACGCAGTATTTT. It codes for CASRTEDTQYF.

The chain has TRBV15 and TRBJ1-5; D gene ambiguous. Germline V gives CDR1 LNHNV, CDR2 YYDKDF (reference sequence). V lost 0 bases to trimming and J lost 3 bases, with 6 bases between them. This CDR3 comprises 14 residues. CDR3 amino acids: CATSRDRPNQPQHF. The CDR3 DNA follows: TGTGCCACCAGCAGAGACAGACCCAATCAGCCCCAGCATTTT.

The chain links TRBV4-1 to TRBJ1-1, with unresolved D. This CDR3 contains 17 residues. V lost 5 bases to trimming and J lost 1 base, with 20 bases between them. Germline V gene data show CDR1 as MGHRA and CDR2 as YSYEKL. The CDR3 is CASSAPRVSRQNTEAFF. CDR3 coding DNA: TGCGCCAGCAGCGCCCCGCGAGTCAGCAGACAGAACACTGAAGCTTTCTTT.

The genes are TRBV18 and TRBJ2-2, with 9 bases lining up with TRBD1. In germline, CDR1 is KGHSH, CDR2 LQKENI. The CDR3 loop spans 15 amino acids. The J segment lost 5 bases and the V segment lost 4 bases, leaving 5 bases of the junction unmatched. The CDR3 sequence: CASSQGQGWTGELFF. The CDR3 DNA follows: TGTGCCAGCTCACAAGGACAGGGGTGGACCGGGGAGCTGTTTTTT.